Sequencing of this T cell receptor (beta chain) was carried out in a study of blood T cell repertoires in COVID-19. Study-wide context: Collection of acute and convalescent COVID-19 samples took place in the United States, Italy and Spain. T cells, B-cell-depleted T cells, or PBMCs provided the cDNA or gDNA that served as material.

Original handling: The assay estimated nucleated cells by amplifying reference gene primers. Profiled with immunoSEQ multiplex PCR; TCRdb holds only in-frame clones, not every one. The DNA was the basis for D and trimming; V, J and clone size are from that table. The table lists roughly 120,000 clones, around nine tenths of them singletons. Germline-derived CDR1 and CDR2 are MNHEY and SVGAGI. Trimming took off 6 bases at V and 0 bases at J, with 12 bases between the two ends. The CDR3 runs to 14 residues. The sequenced material came from peripheral blood. The receptor comes from a human donor with active COVID-19. The donor label of this sample is uncertain. This chain connects TRBV6-5 to TRBJ2-7, with D possibly being TRBD1 (6 bases). The CDR3 nucleotides are TGTGCCAGCAGGGAGACAGGAGACTCCTACGAGCAGTACTTC. This sequence encodes CASRETGDSYEQYF.